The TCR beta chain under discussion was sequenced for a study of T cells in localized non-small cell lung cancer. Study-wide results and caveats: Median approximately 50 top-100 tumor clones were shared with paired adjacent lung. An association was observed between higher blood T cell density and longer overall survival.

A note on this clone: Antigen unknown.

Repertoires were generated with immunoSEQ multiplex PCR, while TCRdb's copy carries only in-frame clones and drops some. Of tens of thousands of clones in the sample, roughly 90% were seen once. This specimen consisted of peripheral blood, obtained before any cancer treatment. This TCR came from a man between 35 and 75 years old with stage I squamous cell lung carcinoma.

CDR3 sequence (DNA): TGTGCCAGCAGACGTACAGGGTCCCAGCAGTTCTTC. Its protein product is CASRRTGSQQFF. The V gene is TRBV6-5, the J gene TRBJ2-1; D may be TRBD1 (6 bases). Germline V gives CDR1 MNHEY, CDR2 SVGAGI. Trimming stripped 6 bases from V and 11 bases from J, with 14 bases between. The length of the CDR3 is 12 residues.